This is a list of T cell receptor beta chains from one sample in a study of a mutant IDH1 vaccine in newly diagnosed glioma. Using immunoSEQ multiplex PCR, the repertoire was profiled, and TCRdb retains in-frame clones only, with some absent. The sample records approximately 12,000 clones, 65% to 85% being singletons. Which antigens these TCRs recognize remains unknown. Sequencing used PBMCs, obtained from a glioma patient whose treatment included an IDH1 peptide vaccine. Every receptor here comes from a man aged 25 to 40 with glioma. CDR3s include the opening cysteine and the closing phenylalanine or tryptophan. A D gene is named only where the DNA matches it firmly. Some rows mark clone size as missing; the rest say once, few, many or name a class of expanded clone.

>NA|once|TRBJ2-1|TRBV29-1
TGCAGCGTTGAACGGACAGTCAATGAGCAGTTCTTC
CSVERTVNEQFF
>NA|NA|TRBJ2-2|TRBV18
TGTGCCAGCTCACCGCGCCAGCACACCGGGGAGCTGTTTTTT
CASSPRQHTGELFF
>NA|NA|TRBJ1-2|TRBV14
TGTGCCAGCAGCCACTCCAGTGGCCTAGGGGTCTCGTATGGCTACACCTTC
CASSHSSGLGVSYGYTF
>NA|NA|TRBJ1-2|TRBV11-2
TGTGCCAGCAGCTTGGATGGCTTTGGCTATGGCTACACCTTC
CASSLDGFGYGYTF
>TRBD1|NA|TRBJ2-7|TRBV12-5
TGTGCTAGTGGTTGGCGCGGGACAGGGGACGAGCAGTACTTC
CASGWRGTGDEQYF
>TRBD1|NA|TRBJ2-7|TRBV5-1
TGCGCCAGCAGCGAAACTGTAGGGGGCCTTTACGAGCAGTACTTC
CASSETVGGLYEQYF
>NA|few|TRBJ1-1|TRBV29-1
TGCAGCGTGACCCCTCCGAGGGTGGCCACTGAAGCTTTCTTT
CSVTPPRVATEAFF
>NA|NA|TRBJ2-7|TRBV5-4
TGTGCCAGCGGGCCGCGCCCTTTGGAGCAGTACTTC
CASGPRPLEQYF
>NA|NA|TRBJ1-5|TRBV19
TGTGCCAGTAGTAAGGGGTCCGTTAGCAATCAGCCCCAGCATTTT
CASSKGSVSNQPQHF
>NA|NA|TRBJ1-1|TRBV19
TGTGCCAGCAGAAGGGGTGGATCAATTAACACTGAAGCTTTCTTT
CASRRGGSINTEAFF
>TRBD2|NA|TRBJ2-5|TRBV2
TGTGCCAGCAGGCTATCTAGCGGCCAAGAGACCCAGTACTTC
CASRLSSGQETQYF
>NA|large|TRBJ1-1|TRBV6-6
TGTGCCAGCAGTGATGTGGGACGCACTGAAGCTTTCTTT
CASSDVGRTEAFF
>TRBD1|NA|TRBJ1-1|TRBV5-1
TGCGCCAGCAGCTGGAACTCAGGGGGCGCCGACACTGAAGCTTTCTTT
CASSWNSGGADTEAFF
>TRBD1|NA|TRBJ2-7|TRBV7-7
TGTGCCAGCTGGGACAGGGCTTACGAGCAGTACTTC
CASWDRAYEQYF
>TRBD2|NA|TRBJ2-2|TRBV29-1
TGCAGCGCAACTCTAGCGGGAGGGACCACCGGGGAGCTGTTTTTT
CSATLAGGTTGELFF
>TRBD1|NA|TRBJ2-5|TRBV5-6
TGTGCCAGCAGCTGGGACAGGCAAGAGACCCAGTACTTC
CASSWDRQETQYF
>NA|NA|TRBJ2-1|TRBV6-4
TGTGCCAGCAGTGACGGTTACAATGAGCAGTTCTTC
CASSDGYNEQFF
>TRBD1|NA|TRBJ1-3|TRBV4-1
TGCGCCAGCAGCCTAAGAGGGACAGGCCAATCTGGAAACACCATATATTTT
CASSLRGTGQSGNTIYF
>NA|NA|TRBJ1-3|TRBV27
TGTGCCAGCAGGCAGGTCGGGGGCTCTGGAAACACCATATATTTT
CASRQVGGSGNTIYF
>NA|NA|TRBJ2-7|TRBV2
TGTGCCAGCAGGGACGTTGGTCCTTTTGGGCAGTACTTC
CASRDVGPFGQYF
>NA|NA|TRBJ2-7|TRBV6-1
TGTGCCAGCAGCGAGGGGGGTGTGAGGTACGAGCAGTACTTC
CASSEGGVRYEQYF
>NA|few|TRBJ1-4|TRBV5-6
TGTGCCAGCAGCTTGGGGGCTTATGAGGAAAAACTGTTTTTT
CASSLGAYEEKLFF
>NA|NA|TRBJ2-7|TRBV6-5
TGTGCCAGCAGTTACTCGAGGGGGGCCTACGAGCAGTACTTC
CASSYSRGAYEQYF
>NA|NA|TRBJ2-2|TRBV9
TGTGCCAGCAGCGCGAGGGGAGGACAGAACACCGGGGAGCTGTTTTTT
CASSARGGQNTGELFF
>NA|NA|TRBJ1-3|TRBV18
TGTGCCAGCTCACCACTAGGTGTGGAGGGAAACACCATATATTTT
CASSPLGVEGNTIYF
>NA|NA|TRBJ1-3|TRBV29-1
TGCAGCGTCGCCCCGGGGAGGGGCTCTGGAAACACCATATATTTT
CSVAPGRGSGNTIYF
>NA|few|TRBJ2-3|TRBV30
TGTGCCTGGAGTGGGGACAACACAGATACGCAGTATTTT
CAWSGDNTDTQYF
>TRBD2|NA|TRBJ2-7|TRBV27
TGTGCCAGCAGTTTTACTAGCGAATACGAGCAGTACTTC
CASSFTSEYEQYF
>NA|few|TRBJ1-2|TRBV30
TGTGCCTGGAGTGTAATCCTCGGGAATGGCTACACCTTC
CAWSVILGNGYTF
>TRBD2|few|TRBJ2-1|TRBV6-5
TGTGCCAGCAAAGGGACTAGCAGTTACAATGAGCAGTTCTTC
CASKGTSSYNEQFF
>TRBD1|NA|TRBJ1-1|TRBV19
TGTGCCAGTAGTATAGGGGCAGGGGGAATGGCTTTCTTT
CASSIGAGGMAFF
>TRBD1|NA|TRBJ1-1|TRBV4-2
TGTGCCAGCAGCTTCTCGAACAGGGGCGGGGGGACTGAAGCTTTCTTT
CASSFSNRGGGTEAFF
>TRBD1|NA|TRBJ2-5|TRBV5-5
TGTGCCAGCAGACCGGGACAGATGTTTTCGGAGACCCAGTACTTC
CASRPGQMFSETQYF
>TRBD1|NA|TRBJ2-2|TRBV25-1
TGTGCCAGCGGAAGGACAGGGACCACCGGGGAGCTGTTTTTT
CASGRTGTTGELFF
>NA|NA|TRBJ1-1|TRBV13
TGTGCCAGCAGCCCCGGGGGGACTGAAGCTTTCTTT
CASSPGGTEAFF
>TRBD2|NA|TRBJ2-3|TRBV18
TGTGCCAGCTCACCCCGGAGACTAGCGGGAGTCGAAGATACGCAGTATTTT
CASSPRRLAGVEDTQYF
>TRBD2|NA|TRBJ2-2|TRBV5-1
TGCGCCAGCAGCTGGGGACGGGGGGCGAACACCGGGGAGCTGTTTTTT
CASSWGRGANTGELFF
>TRBD1|NA|TRBJ1-1|TRBV5-1
TGCGCCAGCAGCCGGTCGGCAGGGGGAACTGAAGCTTTCTTT
CASSRSAGGTEAFF
>NA|once|TRBJ2-5|TRBV5-1
TGCGCCAGCAGCCAAGGCAGGGCGGTAGAGACCCAGTACTTC
CASSQGRAVETQYF
>TRBD1|NA|TRBJ2-5|TRBV4-1
TGCGCCAGCGGCCCGGGACAGGGTCTTGAAGAGACCCAGTACTTC
CASGPGQGLEETQYF
>TRBD2|few|TRBJ2-3|TRBV7-2
TGTGCCAGCAGCTTAGCGGGGCTAGCGGGAGATACGCAGTATTTT
CASSLAGLAGDTQYF
>TRBD2|NA|TRBJ2-1|TRBV9
TGTGCCAGCAGCCCAACGGGACTAGCTTACAATGAGCAGTTCTTC
CASSPTGLAYNEQFF
>NA|few|TRBJ1-5|TRBV11-2
TGTGCCAGCAGCTTGGGGGTTAGTCAGCCCCAGCATTTT
CASSLGVSQPQHF
>TRBD1|NA|TRBJ2-7|TRBV6-5
TGTGCCAGCAGTCCGCAGGGGGAACTTGGGTACGAGCAGTACTTC
CASSPQGELGYEQYF
>NA|NA|TRBJ2-7|TRBV5-1
TGCGCCAGCAGCTTGCAAACCAACTACGAGCAGTACTTC
CASSLQTNYEQYF
>NA|NA|TRBJ2-5|TRBV10-3
TGTGCCATCGGGGGGCGGGGAGAGGAGACCCAGTACTTC
CAIGGRGEETQYF
>NA|NA|TRBJ2-1|TRBV5-1
TGCGCCAGCAGCTTGGCCGTTTCCTACAATGAGCAGTTCTTC
CASSLAVSYNEQFF